This T cell receptor beta chain comes out of a study of blood T cell repertoires in COVID-19. As for the study in general: COVID-19 samples collected from the United States, Italy and Spain covered acute and convalescent phases. PBMCs, B-cell-depleted T cells, or T cells were the source of the cDNA or gDNA that made up the material.

The germline V and J ends were trimmed by 7 bases and 9 bases, with 19 bases remaining between them. The CDR3 has 15 amino acids. The V gene's germline CDR1 is LNHDA and CDR2 SQIVND (reference sequence). As processed by the authors: Reference gene primer amplification yielded estimated nucleated cell counts. TCRdb's copy holds only in-frame clones and misses some; the assay was immunoSEQ multiplex PCR. For V, J and clone size, that table is used; D and trimming come from the DNA. The top ten clones hold less than 2% of a sample with 150,000 to 200,000 clones, nearly 90% of them seen once. The sequence was collected from a man aged 18 to 30 who had recovered from COVID-19. Sequencing input: peripheral blood. V usage is TRBV19 and J usage is TRBJ1-6, with a weak D call TRBD1 (5 bases). The CDR3 DNA is TGTGCCAGTACCGATGCGGGGGTCGGGATTTCACCCCTCCACTTT. Encoded protein: CASTDAGVGISPLHF. The full variable domain, in which reference TRBV19 and TRBJ1-6 provide the parts outside the CDR3, is DGGITQSPKYLFRKEGQNVTLSCEQNLNHDAMYWYRQDPGQGLRLIYYSQIVNDFQKGDIAEGYSVSREKKESFPLTVTSAQKNPTAFYLCASTDAGVGISPLHFGNGTRLTVT.